The 14 T cell receptor beta chains below all came from one sample that was sequenced in a study of Graves' ophthalmopathy and Graves' hyperthyroidism (dated by TCRdb to 2016 to 2018). TCRdb records Illumina HiSeq 2000 as the sequencer. For repertoire sequencing, TCR beta CDR3 regions were amplified from RNA transcripts. HTBI primers and the Qiagen OneStep RT-PCR kit were used in a first-round RT-PCR, which was followed by a second-round multiplex PCR, size selection and purification. The public reads were run again by TCRdb, first through fastp at Q25 and then through MiXCR, and only productive beta chains were kept. One record per CDR3 amino acid sequence lists the most common genes and DNA. This sample comprises fewer than 600,000 distinct CDR3 sequences, roughly 14% of them detected only once. 8% to 10% of the sample is taken by the ten largest. Sequencing used blood. These receptors originate from a woman in her 30s with Graves' ophthalmopathy. Donor details come from another sample of the same person, matched by shared clones.

Worth noting for this clonotype: A much larger clone sits a single nucleotide away, making a read error possible. The J gene is TRBJ2-7, the V gene TRBV2; 8 bases align to TRBD1. The germline V gene encodes CDR1 SNHLY and CDR2 FYNNEI. Unmatched junction bases numbered 9, after V lost 6 bases and J lost 2 bases. The length of the CDR3 is 15 residues. For the CDR3, the DNA is TGTGCCAGCAGGGTCGCAGGGGGCGCTGCCTACGAGCAGTACTTC. Translation: CASRVAGGAAYEQYF.

This clonotype was recorded many times. One end of the junction varies from germline; a read error may be responsible. The chain recombines TRBV10-3 with TRBJ2-7, with 9 nucleotides matching TRBD1. This CDR3 region has 16 residues. Germline CDR1 ENHRY, CDR2 SYGVKD. Here the CDR3 reads CALSELPGTGNDEQYF. CDR3 nucleotide sequence: TGTGCCCTCAGTGAGCTTCCCGGGACAGGGAACGACGAGCAGTACTTC.

This clonotype has at least ten counts. The chain links TRBV27 to TRBJ1-5; TRBD1 is a possible D gene (6 bases). CDR3 length: 14 amino acids. Per the germline V gene, CDR1 is MNHEY and CDR2 is SMNVEV (reference sequence). V gave up 5 bases and J gave up 3 bases, with 11 bases separating them. The CDR3 region is CASSNTGYNQPQHF. As DNA, the CDR3 is TGTGCCAGCAGTAACACAGGGTACAATCAGCCCCAGCATTTT.

This clonotype has a count of ten or more. This sequence joins TRBV11-2 and TRBJ1-5, with D hard to call. V was trimmed by 1 base and J by 5 bases, leaving 6 bases between them. The CDR3 consists of 13 residues. Germline V gives CDR1 SGHAT, CDR2 FQNNGV. The CDR3 DNA reads TGTGCCAGCAGCTTAGGGTTAGATCAGCCCCAGCATTTT. Its protein is CASSLGLDQPQHF.

This clonotype was detected ten times or more. This sequence joins TRBV7-4 and TRBJ1-6; perhaps TRBD1 as D (6 bases). The germline gives CDR1 SGHVT, CDR2 SQSDAQ. V was cut by 3 bases and J by 5 bases, with 29 bases left in between. The CDR3 length is 21 residues. The CDR3 protein is CASSFSSRDKGRRGNNSPLHF. CDR3 nucleotides: TGTGCCAGCAGCTTCTCTTCCCGGGACAAAGGGAGGAGGGGGAATAATTCACCCCTCCACTTT.

This clonotype was seen many times. The chain carries TRBV20-1 and TRBJ2-7; unclear D gene. The V gene lost 0 bases and the J gene lost 0 bases, with 12 bases spanning the gap. The germline CDR1 and CDR2 sequences are DFQATT and SNEGSKA (reference sequence). This CDR3 contains 15 residues. As DNA, the CDR3 is TGCAGTGCTAGAGATCGCTACGTTTCCTCCTACGAGCAGTACTTC. Translated, it gives CSARDRYVSSYEQYF.

In its sample, this clonotype was seen many times. The chain carries TRBV27 and TRBJ1-1; D gene uncertain. This CDR3 contains 14 residues. Germline V gene lookup returns CDR1 MNHEY and CDR2 SMNVEV (reference sequence). Trimming shortened V by 2 bases and J by 4 bases, and 11 bases separated the two germline ends. The CDR3 DNA reads as TGTGCCAGCAGTTTAGGGAGGTCGTTCACTGAAGCTTTCTTT. It specifies CASSLGRSFTEAFF.

This clonotype was seen repeatedly, ten times or more. The DNA of the CDR3 is TGCGCCAGCAGCTATTTTCTAGCGGTCAAAGAGACCCAGTACTTC. Its translation: CASSYFLAVKETQYF. J is TRBJ2-5 and V is TRBV4-1; 7 bases map to TRBD2. Trimming took 5 bases from V and 3 from J; bases not matched to a gene: 9. This CDR3 has 15 amino acids. Germline V lookup: CDR1 MGHRA, CDR2 YSYEKL.

This clonotype showed up many times. The chain has TRBV2 and TRBJ1-5; D is perhaps TRBD1 (5 bases). V was trimmed by 8 bases and J by 1 base, leaving 12 bases between them. This CDR3 region has 14 residues. Per the germline V gene, CDR1 is SNHLY and CDR2 is FYNNEI. The CDR3 sequence is CASQAGRSNQPQHF. The CDR3 DNA follows: TGTGCCAGCCAGGCAGGGCGAAGCAATCAGCCCCAGCATTTT.

This clonotype was seen a few times. The rearrangement links TRBV6-2 or TRBV6-3 to TRBJ2-6; tentative D call: TRBD1 (7 bases). Germline CDR1 MNHEY, CDR2 SVGEGT. This CDR3 is 20 amino acids long. V was trimmed by 1 base and J by 2 bases, leaving 21 bases between them. CDR3 in DNA: TGTGCCAGCAGTTACTATGGCAGGGGGGCGTTTGGAGCTGGGGCCAACGTCCTGACTTTC. It codes for CASSYYGRGAFGAGANVLTF.

This chain joins TRBV6-2 or TRBV6-3 and TRBJ2-7; D is unclear. From germline, CDR1 is MNHEY and CDR2 SVGEGT. CDR3 length: 18 amino acids. Trimming pared 3 bases from V and 2 bases from J, leaving 23 bases between. The chain's CDR3 is CASSYSPTVPRPPYEQYF. The CDR3 coding sequence is TGTGCCAGCAGTTATTCCCCAACAGTACCGCGGCCCCCCTACGAGCAGTACTTC.

This clonotype was recorded many times. The CDR3 coding sequence is TGTGCCTGGAGTCAAGGGGAACTTCCCTACGAGCAGTACTTC. Its protein is CAWSQGELPYEQYF. This chain uses TRBV30 with TRBJ2-7; perhaps TRBD1 as D (5 bases). Germline V lookup: CDR1 GTSNPN, CDR2 SVGIG (reference sequence). The length of the CDR3 is 14 residues. Trimming took 2 bases from V and 2 from J, leaving 13 bases between them.

This chain joins TRBV27 and TRBJ2-7; 11 positions agree with TRBD1. The CDR3 has 16 amino acids. Germline CDR1 MNHEY, CDR2 SMNVEV (reference sequence). Unmatched junction bases numbered 14, after V lost 4 bases and J lost 9 bases. The CDR3 DNA sequence: TGTGCCAGCAGTTCGACCCTCGGGACAGGGGGTTCCGGGCAGTACTTC. Translated: CASSSTLGTGGSGQYF.

In this sample, this clonotype turned up many times. The V call is TRBV19, the J call TRBJ1-3; no clear D. The CDR3 has 14 residues. Trimming removed 5 bases from V and 4 bases from J, with 12 bases in between. Per germline, CDR1 LNHDA and CDR2 SQIVND (reference sequence). The CDR3 DNA sequence: TGTGCCAGTAGTCCCGGAAATCGGGGAAACACCATATATTTT. Its protein is CASSPGNRGNTIYF.